These T cell receptor beta chains were read from a single sample in a study of T cells after yellow fever vaccination. One entry per CDR3 protein results from TCRdb running MiXCR on the 5' RACE reads. The sample shows 450,000 to 650,000 distinct CDR3 sequences, approximately 13% of them seen only once. The material was PBMCs, obtained on the day of the yellow fever booster vaccination. The receptor source for this set is a man aged 25 to 40 who received the YFV17D yellow fever vaccine. Both conserved end residues are trimmed from each CDR3.

j_call | v_call | cdr3_aa
TRBJ1-5 | TRBV4-1 | ASSQGPPGILDQPQH
TRBJ2-7 | TRBV5-1 | ASSYVGSSYEQY
TRBJ1-2 | TRBV15 | ATLKGGGANYGYT
TRBJ2-7 | TRBV7-2 | ASSLDRLADVYEQY
TRBJ2-5 | TRBV7-2 | ASRNRAQETQY
TRBJ2-7 | TRBV20-1 | SPRRELILGEQY
TRBJ2-1 | TRBV6-2/TRBV6-3 | ASSWSGSNEQF
TRBJ1-6 | TRBV9 | ASSVSTGNNSPLH
TRBJ2-3 | TRBV5-4 | ASSLTSRRDTQY
TRBJ2-7 | TRBV5-1 | ASSSSDSYEQY
TRBJ2-1 | TRBV20-1 | SARPGLAGVDEQF
TRBJ2-7 | TRBV2 | ASTGPRPYEQY
TRBJ2-3 | TRBV9 | ASSAPKGDRGSTDTQY
TRBJ2-6 | TRBV12-3/TRBV12-4 | ASSARASGANVLT
TRBJ1-5 | TRBV27 | ASSSGQYQPQH
TRBJ2-7 | TRBV7-9 | ASSQLAGGIRDEQY
TRBJ2-2 | TRBV28 | ALGGRSGELF
TRBJ2-3 | TRBV18 | ASSPTRMEDTQY
TRBJ1-1 | TRBV30 | AWGVGHPNTEAF
TRBJ1-1 | TRBV15 | ATRNRDTLEAF
TRBJ2-7 | TRBV12-3/TRBV12-4 | ASSFNTYEQY
TRBJ2-1 | TRBV18 | ASSPGLAGRQQF
TRBJ2-1 | TRBV20-1 | SARGGRAYNEQF
TRBJ2-3 | TRBV5-1 | ASSLARETDTQY
TRBJ2-2 | TRBV29-1 | SVWVQNTGELF
TRBJ1-1 | TRBV25-1 | ASSDPRSRWGTEAF
TRBJ2-3 | TRBV25-1 | ASSDYRDRVNTDTQY
TRBJ2-1 | TRBV10-2 | ASSGRSRRANNEQF
TRBJ2-2 | TRBV7-6 | ASSFNVAGPGKNTGELF
TRBJ2-7 | TRBV11-2 | ASSLVLSGSYEQY
TRBJ1-1 | TRBV3-1 | ASSQRGHGDEAF
TRBJ2-5 | TRBV20-1 | SASASGDALSETQY
TRBJ2-3 | TRBV20-1 | SAIISTDTQY
TRBJ2-1 | TRBV19 | ASSIYSGIPYNEQF
TRBJ2-3 | TRBV9 | ASSAEATGTQY
TRBJ2-1 | TRBV7-2 | ASSRAETDEQF
TRBJ1-1 | TRBV28 | ASSFLVRVRHLSEAF
TRBJ2-2 | TRBV6-1 | ASRTGTNTGELF
TRBJ2-7 | TRBV7-2 | ASSLMYEQY
TRBJ2-3 | TRBV5-1 | ASSLAAPRGTDTQY
TRBJ2-5 | TRBV13 | ASSFEQGFQETQY
TRBJ2-4 | TRBV25-1 | ATPLPGNIQY
TRBJ1-2 | TRBV28 | ASDSRLDYGYT
TRBJ2-7 | TRBV5-4 | ASSLASQYEQY
TRBJ2-4 | TRBV18 | ASSPFGSVGLAKNIQY
TRBJ1-2 | TRBV14 | ASSHSPGLGGYT
TRBJ1-5 | TRBV15 | ATSRDHVGQPQH
TRBJ2-1 | TRBV12-3/TRBV12-4 | ASSLPRTGGYYNEQF
TRBJ1-5 | TRBV7-2 | ASSLDRNQPQH
TRBJ1-1 | TRBV20-1 | SAREGGGTEAF
TRBJ2-1 | TRBV29-1 | SVASDTNEQF
TRBJ1-2 | TRBV6-1 | ASSEWAPGGAGYT
TRBJ2-1 | TRBV30 | AWRTGGTRYNEQF
TRBJ2-7 | TRBV20-1 | SATRRLAYEQY